Ten or more counts support the clone carrying this T cell receptor (beta chain). The data were obtained in a study of response to subunit inactivated influenza vaccine. CDR3 length equals 16 residues. V shed 4 bases and J 2 bases; nucleotides not matched to a gene: 7. TCRdb analysed the RT-PCR reads with MiXCR anew, one entry per CDR3 protein. The data show 500,000 to 550,000 distinct CDR3 sequences, under 8.5% seen once. The sequence derives from a man aged 45 to 75 who received an inactivated influenza vaccine. J is TRBJ2-1 and V is TRBV12-3 or TRBV12-4; 8 bases map to TRBD2. The source was PBMCs from blood, collected less than 30 months after vaccination. CDR3: CASSYVSGSAYNEQFF. CDR3 coding DNA: TGTGCCAGCAGTTATGTGAGCGGGAGCGCCTACAATGAGCAGTTCTTC.